The T cell receptor beta chain under discussion was sequenced for a study of CD8 T cells in Susac syndrome. Whole-study findings and limits: As the study acknowledged, the number of individuals who were part of its TCR sequencing and HLA analysis was relatively small.

The authors carried out high-throughput sequencing of TCR beta. They applied it to CD8+ and CD4+ T cells obtained from blood. It was treatment-naive patients with stable or active relapsing-remitting disease who made up the multiple sclerosis controls. A note on this clonotype: The target antigen is unknown.

It was with random hexamers that 0.5 to 1 ug RNA was reverse transcribed. The amplification used immunoSEQ multiplex PCR on TCR beta CDR3; it spanned 54 Vbeta and 13 Jbeta. A single record per CDR3 protein comes from TCRdb applying MiXCR to the immunoSEQ multiplex PCR reads. The sample has around 140,000 distinct CDR3 sequences; 65% to 90% are singletons. This CDR3 is 12 amino acids long. The V gene's germline CDR1 is SEHNR and CDR2 FQNEAQ (reference sequence). Deletions cut 1 base from V and 6 bases from J, with 6 bases between. This chain uses TRBV7-9 with TRBJ1-1; D ambiguous. Sequencing was carried out using CD8+ T cells from PBMCs. The TCR was taken from a human donor with multiple sclerosis. CDR3 residues: CASSLEKPEAFF. The CDR3 DNA reads TGTGCCAGCAGCTTAGAGAAACCTGAAGCTTTCTTT.